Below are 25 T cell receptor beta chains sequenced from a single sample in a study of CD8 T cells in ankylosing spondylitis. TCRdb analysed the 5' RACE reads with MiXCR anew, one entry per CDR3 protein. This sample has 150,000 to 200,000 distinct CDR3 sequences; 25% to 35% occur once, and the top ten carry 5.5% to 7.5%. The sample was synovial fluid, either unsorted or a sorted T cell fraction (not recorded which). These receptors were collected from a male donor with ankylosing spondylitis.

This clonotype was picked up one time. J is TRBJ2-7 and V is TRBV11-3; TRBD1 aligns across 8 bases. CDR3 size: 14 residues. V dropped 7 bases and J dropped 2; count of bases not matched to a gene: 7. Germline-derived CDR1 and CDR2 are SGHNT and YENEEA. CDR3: CASKEGQGPYEQYF. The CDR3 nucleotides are TGTGCCAGCAAAGAAGGACAGGGCCCCTACGAGCAGTACTTC.

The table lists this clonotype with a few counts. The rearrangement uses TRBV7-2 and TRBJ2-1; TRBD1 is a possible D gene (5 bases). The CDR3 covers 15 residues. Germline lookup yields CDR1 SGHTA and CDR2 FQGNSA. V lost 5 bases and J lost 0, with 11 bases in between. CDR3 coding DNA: TGTGCCAGCAGCCGACAGAGCATCTCCTACAATGAGCAGTTCTTC. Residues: CASSRQSISYNEQFF.

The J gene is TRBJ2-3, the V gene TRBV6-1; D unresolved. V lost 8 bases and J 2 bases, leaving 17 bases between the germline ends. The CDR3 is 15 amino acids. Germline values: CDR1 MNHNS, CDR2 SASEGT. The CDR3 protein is CASLLSGSHTDTQYF. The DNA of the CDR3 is TGTGCCAGCCTCCTCTCCGGGTCCCACACAGATACGCAGTATTTT.

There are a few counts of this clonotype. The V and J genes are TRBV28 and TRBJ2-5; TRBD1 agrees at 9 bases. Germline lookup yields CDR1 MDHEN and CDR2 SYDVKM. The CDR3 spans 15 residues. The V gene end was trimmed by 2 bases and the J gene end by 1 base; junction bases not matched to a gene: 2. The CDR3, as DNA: TGTGCCAGCAGTTTAACAGGGGGCGTCCAAGAGACCCAGTACTTC. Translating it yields CASSLTGGVQETQYF.

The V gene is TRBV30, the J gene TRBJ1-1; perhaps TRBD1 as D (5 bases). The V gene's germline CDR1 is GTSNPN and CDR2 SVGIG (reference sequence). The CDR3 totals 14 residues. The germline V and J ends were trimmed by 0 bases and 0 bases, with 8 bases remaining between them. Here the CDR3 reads CAWSVGGMNTEAFF. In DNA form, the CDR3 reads TGTGCCTGGAGTGTGGGGGGAATGAACACTGAAGCTTTCTTT.

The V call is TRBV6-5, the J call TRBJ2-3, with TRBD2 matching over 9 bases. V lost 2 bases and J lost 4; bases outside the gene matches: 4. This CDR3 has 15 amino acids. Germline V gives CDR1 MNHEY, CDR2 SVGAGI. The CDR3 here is CASSYGTSRSDTQYF. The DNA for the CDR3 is TGTGCCAGCAGTTACGGGACTAGCCGATCAGATACGCAGTATTTT.

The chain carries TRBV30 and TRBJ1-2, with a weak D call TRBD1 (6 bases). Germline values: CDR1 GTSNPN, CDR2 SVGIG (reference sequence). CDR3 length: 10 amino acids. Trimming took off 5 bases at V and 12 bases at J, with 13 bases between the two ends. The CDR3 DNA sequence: TGTGCCTGGGGAGAACAGGGCGACACCTTC. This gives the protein CAWGEQGDTF.

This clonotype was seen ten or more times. Written as DNA, the CDR3 is TGTGCCAGCAGCCAAGGCCGGGTTTTTAGCTACGAGCAGTACTTC. As protein: CASSQGRVFSYEQYF. The gene calls are TRBV3-1 and TRBJ2-7, with D hard to call. V was clipped by 1 base and J by 3 bases, with 13 bases between them. Germline V gene lookup returns CDR1 LGHDT and CDR2 YNNKEL (reference sequence). The CDR3 runs 15 residues.

CDR3 coding DNA: TGTGCCAGCAGTTTCGGCCAGATCGAAGCTAACTATGGCTACACCTTC. Amino acids: CASSFGQIEANYGYTF. The chain recombines TRBV12-3 or TRBV12-4 with TRBJ1-2; D call uncertain. V was cut by 3 bases and J by 0 bases, with 14 bases left in between. This CDR3 comprises 16 residues.

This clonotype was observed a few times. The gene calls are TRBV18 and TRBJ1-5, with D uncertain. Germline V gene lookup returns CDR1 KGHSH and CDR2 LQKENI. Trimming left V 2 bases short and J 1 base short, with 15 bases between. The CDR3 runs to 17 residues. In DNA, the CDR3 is TGTGCCAGCTCACCATGGGAGGGTGGACGGAGCAATCAGCCCCAGCATTTT. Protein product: CASSPWEGGRSNQPQHF.

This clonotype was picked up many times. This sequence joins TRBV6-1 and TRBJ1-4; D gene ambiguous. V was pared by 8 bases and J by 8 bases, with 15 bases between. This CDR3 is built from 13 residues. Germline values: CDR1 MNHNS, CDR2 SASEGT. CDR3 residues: CASLVPGREKLFF. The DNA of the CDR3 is TGTGCCAGCCTAGTCCCGGGTAGGGAAAAACTGTTTTTT.

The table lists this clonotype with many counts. CDR3 in amino acids: CASSPAPGLFNEQFF. CDR3 nucleotides: TGTGCCAGCAGCCCCGCACCGGGGCTTTTCAATGAGCAGTTCTTC. The V and J genes are TRBV5-6 and TRBJ2-1, with D perhaps given as TRBD1 or TRBD2 (5 bases each). V lost 4 bases and J lost 6, with 17 bases in between. The CDR3 consists of 15 residues. In germline, CDR1 is SGHDT, CDR2 YYEEEE.

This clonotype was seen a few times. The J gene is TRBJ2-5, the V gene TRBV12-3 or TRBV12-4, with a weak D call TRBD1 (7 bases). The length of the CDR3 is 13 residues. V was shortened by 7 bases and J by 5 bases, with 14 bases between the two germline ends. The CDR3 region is CASKGGGKETQYF. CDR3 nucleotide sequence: TGTGCCAGCAAAGGAGGGGGCAAGGAGACCCAGTACTTC.

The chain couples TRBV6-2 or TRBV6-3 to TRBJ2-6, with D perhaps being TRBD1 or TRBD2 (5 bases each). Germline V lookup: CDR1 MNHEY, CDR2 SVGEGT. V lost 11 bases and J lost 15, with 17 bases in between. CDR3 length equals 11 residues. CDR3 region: CASGQGTDLTF. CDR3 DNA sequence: TGTGCCTCGGGGCAGGGTACGGACCTGACTTTC.

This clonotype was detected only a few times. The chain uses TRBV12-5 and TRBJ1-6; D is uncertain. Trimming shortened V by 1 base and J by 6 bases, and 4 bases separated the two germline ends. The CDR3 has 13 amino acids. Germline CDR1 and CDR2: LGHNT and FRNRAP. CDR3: CASGLGPNSPLHF. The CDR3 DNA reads TGTGCTAGTGGTTTGGGGCCTAATTCACCCCTCCACTTT.

The CDR3 DNA is TGTGCCAGCAGTGAATCCAGTCGGGGGAAGGGGACTGAAGCTTTCTTT. This codes for CASSESSRGKGTEAFF. The chain is built from TRBV25-1 and TRBJ1-1, with a tentative D call TRBD1 (5 bases). Germline V gives CDR1 MGHDK, CDR2 SYGVNS. This CDR3 contains 16 residues. The ends were cut back, 1 base at V and 5 bases at J, with 17 bases in the middle. The whole variable domain, remainder taken from reference TRBV25-1 and TRBJ1-1, is EADIYQTPRYLVIGTGKKITLECSQTMGHDKMYWYQQDPGMELHLIHYSYGVNSTEKGDLSSESTVSRIRTEHFPLTLESARPSHTSQYLCASSESSRGKGTEAFFGQGTRLTVV.

DNA of the CDR3: TGTGCCAGCAGCGCCCCGGCATTGGGACTAGCGGGCCTCTACGAGCAGTACTTC. Amino acid sequence: CASSAPALGLAGLYEQYF. The V gene is TRBV7-3, the J gene TRBJ2-7; TRBD2 agrees at 12 bases. V was pared by 5 bases and J by 3 bases, with 14 bases of the junction left unmatched. Germline V CDR1 and CDR2: SGHTA, FQGTGA. The CDR3 length is 18 residues.

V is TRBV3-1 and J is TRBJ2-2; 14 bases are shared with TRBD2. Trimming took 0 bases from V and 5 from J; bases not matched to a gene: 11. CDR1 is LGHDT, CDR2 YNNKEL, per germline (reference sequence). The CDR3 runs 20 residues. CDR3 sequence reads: CASSQENRGTSGRRTGELFF. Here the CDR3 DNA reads TGTGCCAGCAGCCAAGAGAACAGGGGGACTAGCGGGAGAAGGACCGGGGAGCTGTTTTTT. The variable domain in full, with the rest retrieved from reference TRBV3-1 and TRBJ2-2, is DTAVSQTPKYLVTQMGNDKSIKCEQNLGHDTMYWYKQDSKKFLKIMFSYNNKELIINETVPNRFSPKSPDKAHLNLHINSLELGDSAVYFCASSQENRGTSGRRTGELFFGEGSRLTVL.

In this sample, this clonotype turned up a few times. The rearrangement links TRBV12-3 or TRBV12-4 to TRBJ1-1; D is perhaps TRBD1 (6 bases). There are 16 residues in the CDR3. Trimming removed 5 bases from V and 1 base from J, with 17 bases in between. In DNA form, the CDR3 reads TGTGCCAGCAGTCGCAACACCGGGGGGGCGAACACTGAAGCTTTCTTT. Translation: CASSRNTGGANTEAFF.

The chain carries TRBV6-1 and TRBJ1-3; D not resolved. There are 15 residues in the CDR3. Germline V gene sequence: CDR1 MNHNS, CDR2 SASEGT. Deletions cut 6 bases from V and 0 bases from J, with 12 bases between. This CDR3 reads CASSPNDLSGNTIYF. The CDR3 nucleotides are TGTGCCAGCAGCCCGAATGACCTCTCTGGAAACACCATATATTTT.

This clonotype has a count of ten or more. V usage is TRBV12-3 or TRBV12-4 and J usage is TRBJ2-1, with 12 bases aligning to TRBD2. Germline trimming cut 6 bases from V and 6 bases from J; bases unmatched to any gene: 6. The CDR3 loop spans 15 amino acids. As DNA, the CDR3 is TGTGCCAGCAGCCTAGCGGGAGGGCTGATCAATGAGCAGTTCTTC. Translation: CASSLAGGLINEQFF.

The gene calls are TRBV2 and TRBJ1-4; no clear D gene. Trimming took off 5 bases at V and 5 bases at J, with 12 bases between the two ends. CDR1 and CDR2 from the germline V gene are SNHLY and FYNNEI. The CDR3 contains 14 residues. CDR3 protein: CASSKPPGNEKLFF. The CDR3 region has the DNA TGTGCCAGCAGTAAACCCCCCGGGAATGAAAAACTGTTTTTT. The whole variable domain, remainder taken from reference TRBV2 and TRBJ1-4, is EPEVTQTPSHQVTQMGQEVILRCVPISNHLYFYWYRQILGQKVEFLVSFYNNEISEKSEIFDDQFSVERPDGSNFTLKIRSTKLEDSAMYFCASSKPPGNEKLFFGSGTQLSVL.

CDR3 sequence: CASSSPTALGYTF. The DNA of the CDR3 is TGTGCCAGCAGTTCCCCGACAGCCCTCGGCTACACCTTC. The chain carries TRBV28 and TRBJ1-2; D perhaps matches TRBD1 (5 bases). The CDR3 covers 13 residues. V lost 4 bases to trimming and J lost 8 bases, with 14 bases between them. Germline CDR1 MDHEN, CDR2 SYDVKM.

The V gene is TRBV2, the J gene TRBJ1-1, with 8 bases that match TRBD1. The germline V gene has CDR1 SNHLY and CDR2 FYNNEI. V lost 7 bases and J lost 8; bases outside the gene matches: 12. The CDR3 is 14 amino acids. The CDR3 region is CASKLGRGLTEAFF. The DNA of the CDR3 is TGTGCCAGCAAACTGGGCAGGGGGCTCACGGAAGCTTTCTTT. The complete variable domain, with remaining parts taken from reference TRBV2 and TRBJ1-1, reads EPEVTQTPSHQVTQMGQEVILRCVPISNHLYFYWYRQILGQKVEFLVSFYNNEISEKSEIFDDQFSVERPDGSNFTLKIRSTKLEDSAMYFCASKLGRGLTEAFFGQGTRLTVV.

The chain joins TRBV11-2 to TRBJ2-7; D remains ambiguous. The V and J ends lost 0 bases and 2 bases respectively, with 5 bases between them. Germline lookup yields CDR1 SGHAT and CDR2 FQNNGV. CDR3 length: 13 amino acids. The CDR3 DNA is TGTGCCAGCAGCTTAGAGGCCCCCTACGAGCAGTACTTC. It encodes CASSLEAPYEQYF.